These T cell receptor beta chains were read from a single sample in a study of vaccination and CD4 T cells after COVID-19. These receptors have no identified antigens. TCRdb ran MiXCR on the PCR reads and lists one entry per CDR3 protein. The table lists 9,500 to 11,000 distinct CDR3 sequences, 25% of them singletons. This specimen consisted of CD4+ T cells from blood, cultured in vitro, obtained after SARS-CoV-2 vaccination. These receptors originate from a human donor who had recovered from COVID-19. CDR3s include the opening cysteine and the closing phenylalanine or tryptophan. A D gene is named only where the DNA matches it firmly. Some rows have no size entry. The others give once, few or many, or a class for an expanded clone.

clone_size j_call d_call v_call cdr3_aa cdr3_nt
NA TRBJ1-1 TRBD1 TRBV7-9 CASSPTGGDEAFF TGTGCCAGCAGCCCCACAGGGGGCGATGAAGCTTTCTTT
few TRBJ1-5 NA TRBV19 CASSIDRAGNQPQHF TGTGCCAGTAGTATAGACAGGGCCGGCAATCAGCCCCAGCATTTT
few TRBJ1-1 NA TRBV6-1 CASTSGGDGNTEAFF TGTGCCAGTACCTCTGGTGGGGATGGTAACACTGAAGCTTTCTTT
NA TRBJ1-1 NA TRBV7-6 CASSEHMNTEAFF TGTGCCAGCAGCGAACACATGAACACTGAAGCTTTCTTT
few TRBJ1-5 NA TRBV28 CASSPAAFQSQHF TGTGCCAGCAGTCCCGCGGCGTTTCAGTCCCAGCATTTT
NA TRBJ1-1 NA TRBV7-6 CASSLGVSLNTEAFF TGTGCCAGCAGCTTAGGGGTTTCCTTGAACACTGAAGCTTTCTTT
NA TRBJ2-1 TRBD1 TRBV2 CASSGQGNEQFF TGTGCCAGCAGTGGACAGGGCAATGAGCAGTTCTTC
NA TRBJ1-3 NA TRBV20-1 CSAPPRGGGDTIYF TGCAGTGCTCCTCCACGGGGAGGGGGGGACACCATATATTTT
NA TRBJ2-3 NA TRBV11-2 CASSFTGLGAPQYF TGTGCCAGCAGCTTTACAGGGCTTGGGGCTCCGCAGTATTTT
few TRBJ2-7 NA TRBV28 CASSFPGSGTYEQYF TGTGCCAGCAGTTTTCCGGGGTCGGGAACCTACGAGCAGTACTTC
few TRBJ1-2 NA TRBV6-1 CASSAQVLDGYTF TGTGCCAGCAGTGCACAGGTCCTGGATGGCTACACCTTC